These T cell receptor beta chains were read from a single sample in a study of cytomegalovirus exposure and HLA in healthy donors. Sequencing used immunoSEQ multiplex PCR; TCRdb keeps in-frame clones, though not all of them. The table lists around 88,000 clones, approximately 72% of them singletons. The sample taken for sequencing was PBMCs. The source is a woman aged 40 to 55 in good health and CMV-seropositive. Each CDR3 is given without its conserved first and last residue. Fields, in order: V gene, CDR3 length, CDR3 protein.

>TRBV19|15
ASSIFPLLALGAPLH
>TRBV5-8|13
ASRNGMLAPDTQY
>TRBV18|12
ASSLAGQQETQY
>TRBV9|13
ASSVGQLNTGELF
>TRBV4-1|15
ASSQDGTSGRAETQY
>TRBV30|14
ARTRQLLVTNEKLF
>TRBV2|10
ASSGSDYGYT
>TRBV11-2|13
ASSLTGARQETQY
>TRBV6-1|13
ASSEMTSITDTQY
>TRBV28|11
ASMVGGNTEAF
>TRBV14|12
ASSPIPTLYEQY
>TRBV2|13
ASIDSPARNYEQY
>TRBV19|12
ATQPGGTTDTQY
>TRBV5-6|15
ASSPDWGSGIKHEQF
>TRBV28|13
ASSLGGTPGETQY
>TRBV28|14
ASSPTTGTTNEKLF
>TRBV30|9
AWSVRDEQY
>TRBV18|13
ASSPGLAHYNEQF
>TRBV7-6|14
ASSLATSGATDTQY
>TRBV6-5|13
ASSYSRTAPYEQY
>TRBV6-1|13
ASRAPTISNYGYT
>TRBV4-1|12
ASSHGTGNTEAF
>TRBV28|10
ASSSTIYEQY
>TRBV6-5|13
ASGRATGRTDTQY
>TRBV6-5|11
ASSYAGDYGYT
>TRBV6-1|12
ASSDLDRGYEQY
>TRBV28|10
ASRWALNEQF
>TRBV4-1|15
ASSQGGAGGGTDTQY
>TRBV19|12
ATSWASEVGEQY
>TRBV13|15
ASSLGLTGGNGYGYT
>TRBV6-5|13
ASRLGDSPLYGYT
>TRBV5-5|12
ASSKQEQNEKLF
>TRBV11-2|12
ASSFQRGLTEAF
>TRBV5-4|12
ASSLIQVWDEQF
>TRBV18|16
ASSPPTQSRVAYNEQF
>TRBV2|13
ASSVEGSGSYEQY
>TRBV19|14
ASSIRADGGYNEQF
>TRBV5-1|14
ASSLYVGATHNEQF
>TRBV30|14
AWSPLGGGLGETQY
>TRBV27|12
ASSGGDLTDTQY
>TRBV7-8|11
ASSRGLKETQY
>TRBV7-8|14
ASSLRGTAKSYEQY
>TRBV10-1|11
ASPRQAPYEQY
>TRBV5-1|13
ASSGGGQGVDEQY
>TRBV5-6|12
ASSWDSAPETQY
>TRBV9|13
ASSVEGGNRETQY
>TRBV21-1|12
ASSSRDRQETQY
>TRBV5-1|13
ASSLAPGGYNEQY